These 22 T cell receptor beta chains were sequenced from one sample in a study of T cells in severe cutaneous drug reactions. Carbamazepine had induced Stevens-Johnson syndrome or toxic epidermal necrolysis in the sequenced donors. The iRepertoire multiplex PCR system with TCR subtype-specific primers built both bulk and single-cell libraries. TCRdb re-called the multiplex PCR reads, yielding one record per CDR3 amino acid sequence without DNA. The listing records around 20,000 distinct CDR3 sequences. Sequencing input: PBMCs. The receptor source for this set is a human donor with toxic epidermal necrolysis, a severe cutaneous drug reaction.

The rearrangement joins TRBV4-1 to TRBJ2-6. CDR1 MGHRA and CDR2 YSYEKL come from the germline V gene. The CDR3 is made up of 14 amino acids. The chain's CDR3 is CASSQDSGANVLTF.

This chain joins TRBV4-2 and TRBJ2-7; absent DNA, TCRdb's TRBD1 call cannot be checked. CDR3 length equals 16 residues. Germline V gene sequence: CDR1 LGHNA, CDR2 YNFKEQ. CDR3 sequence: CASSQVDRDSSYEQYF.

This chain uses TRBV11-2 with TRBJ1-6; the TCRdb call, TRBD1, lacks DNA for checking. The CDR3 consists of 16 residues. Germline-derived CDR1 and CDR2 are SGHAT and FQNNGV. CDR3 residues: CASSLDGQGFYSPLHF.

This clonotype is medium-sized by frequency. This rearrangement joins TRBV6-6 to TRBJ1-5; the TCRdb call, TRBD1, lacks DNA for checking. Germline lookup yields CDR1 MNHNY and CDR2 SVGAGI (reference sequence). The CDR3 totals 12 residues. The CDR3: CASGTGNQPQHF.

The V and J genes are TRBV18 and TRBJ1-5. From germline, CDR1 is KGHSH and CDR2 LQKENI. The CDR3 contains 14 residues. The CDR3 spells CASSPNTVNQPQHF.

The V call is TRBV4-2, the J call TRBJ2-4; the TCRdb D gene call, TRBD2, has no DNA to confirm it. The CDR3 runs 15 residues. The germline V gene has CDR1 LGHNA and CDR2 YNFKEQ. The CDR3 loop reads CASSQDRSVKNIQYF.

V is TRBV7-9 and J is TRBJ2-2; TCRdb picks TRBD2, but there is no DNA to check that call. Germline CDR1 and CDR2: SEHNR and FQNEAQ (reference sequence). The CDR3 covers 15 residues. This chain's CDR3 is CASSLAAGNTGELFF.

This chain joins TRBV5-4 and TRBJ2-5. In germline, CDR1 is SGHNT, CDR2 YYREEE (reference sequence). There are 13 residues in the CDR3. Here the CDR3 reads CASSPDSEETQYF. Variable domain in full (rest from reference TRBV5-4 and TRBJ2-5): ETGVTQSPTHLIKTRGQQVTLRCSSQSGHNTVSWYQQALGQGPQFIFQYYREEENGRGNFPPRFSGLQFPNYSSELNVNALELDDSALYLCASSPDSEETQYFGPGTRLLVL.

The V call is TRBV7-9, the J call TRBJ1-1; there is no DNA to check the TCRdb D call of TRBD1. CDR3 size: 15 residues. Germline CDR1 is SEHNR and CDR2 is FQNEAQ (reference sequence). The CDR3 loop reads CASSSPGTGDTEAFF.

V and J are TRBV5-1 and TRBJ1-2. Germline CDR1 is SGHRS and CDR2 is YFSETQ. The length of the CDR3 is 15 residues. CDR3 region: CASSLRPGGPGGYTF. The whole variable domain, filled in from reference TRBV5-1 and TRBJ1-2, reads KAGVTQTPRYLIKTRGQQVTLSCSPISGHRSVSWYQQTPGQGLQFLFEYFSETQRNKGNFPGRFSGRQFSNSRSEMNVSTLELGDSALYLCASSLRPGGPGGYTFGSGTRLTVV.

This CDR3 is CASSFSGTGRAETQYF. J is TRBJ2-5 and V is TRBV7-9; checking the TCRdb D call of TRBD1 is not possible without DNA. The CDR3 sequence is 16 residues long. CDR1 SEHNR and CDR2 FQNEAQ come from the germline V gene (reference sequence).

The chain's CDR3 is CASSEGVSWYNEQFF. The chain combines TRBV6-1 with TRBJ2-1. CDR3 size: 15 residues. In germline, CDR1 is MNHNS, CDR2 SASEGT.

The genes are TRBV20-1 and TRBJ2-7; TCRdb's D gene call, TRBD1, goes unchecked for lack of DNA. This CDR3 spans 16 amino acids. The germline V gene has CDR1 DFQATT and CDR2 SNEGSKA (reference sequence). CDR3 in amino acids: CSARSYWDRGTYEQYF.

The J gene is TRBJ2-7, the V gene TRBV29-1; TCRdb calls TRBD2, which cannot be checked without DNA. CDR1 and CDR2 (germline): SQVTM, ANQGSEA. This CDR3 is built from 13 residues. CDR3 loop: CSVERLGSYEQYF.

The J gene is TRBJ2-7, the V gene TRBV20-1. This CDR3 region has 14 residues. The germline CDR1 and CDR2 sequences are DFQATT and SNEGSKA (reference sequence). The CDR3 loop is CSARGFLDGYEQYF.

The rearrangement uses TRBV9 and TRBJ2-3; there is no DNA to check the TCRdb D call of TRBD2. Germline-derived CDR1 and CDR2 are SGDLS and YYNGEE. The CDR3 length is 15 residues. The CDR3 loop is CASSVPAGGADTQYF.

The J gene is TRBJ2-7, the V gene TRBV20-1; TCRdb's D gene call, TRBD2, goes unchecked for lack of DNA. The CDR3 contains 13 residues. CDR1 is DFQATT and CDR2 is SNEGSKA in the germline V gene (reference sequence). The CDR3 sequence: CSARSGYSYEQYF.

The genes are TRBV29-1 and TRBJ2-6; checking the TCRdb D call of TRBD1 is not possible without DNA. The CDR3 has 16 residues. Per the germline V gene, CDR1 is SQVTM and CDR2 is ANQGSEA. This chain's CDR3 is CSVVGTGSQGANVLTF.

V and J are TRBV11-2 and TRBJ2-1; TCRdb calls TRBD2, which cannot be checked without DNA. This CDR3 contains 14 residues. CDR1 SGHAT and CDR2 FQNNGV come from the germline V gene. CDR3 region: CASSLTSGGHEQFF. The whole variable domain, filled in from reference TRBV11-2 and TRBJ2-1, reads EAGVAQSPRYKIIEKRQSVAFWCNPISGHATLYWYQQILGQGPKLLIQFQNNGVVDDSQLPKDRFSAERLKGVDSTLKIQPAKLEDSAVYLCASSLTSGGHEQFFGPGTRLTVL.

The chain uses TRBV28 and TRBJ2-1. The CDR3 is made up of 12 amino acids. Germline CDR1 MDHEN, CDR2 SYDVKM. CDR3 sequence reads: CASSLGQSEQFF.

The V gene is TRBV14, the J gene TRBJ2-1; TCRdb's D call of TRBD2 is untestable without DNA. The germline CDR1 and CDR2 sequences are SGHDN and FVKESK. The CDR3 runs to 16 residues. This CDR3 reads CASSQPTSVSYNEQFF.

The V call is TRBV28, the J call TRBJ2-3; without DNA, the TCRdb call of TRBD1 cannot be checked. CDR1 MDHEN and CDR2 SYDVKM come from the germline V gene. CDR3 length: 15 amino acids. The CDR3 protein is CASSSPGTGKDTQYF.